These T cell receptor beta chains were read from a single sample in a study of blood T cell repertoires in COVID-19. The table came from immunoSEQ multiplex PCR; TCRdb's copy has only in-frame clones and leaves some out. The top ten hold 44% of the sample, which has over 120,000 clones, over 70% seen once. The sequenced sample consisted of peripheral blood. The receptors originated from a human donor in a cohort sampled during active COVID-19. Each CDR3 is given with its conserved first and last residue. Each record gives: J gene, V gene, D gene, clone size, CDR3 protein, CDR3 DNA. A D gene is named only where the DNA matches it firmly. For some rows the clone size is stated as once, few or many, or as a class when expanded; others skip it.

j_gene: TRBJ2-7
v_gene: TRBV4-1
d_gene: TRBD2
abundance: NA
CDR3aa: CASSQGGRGGAYEQYF
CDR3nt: TGCGCCAGCAGCCAAGGTGGGCGGGGGGGCGCCTACGAGCAGTACTTC

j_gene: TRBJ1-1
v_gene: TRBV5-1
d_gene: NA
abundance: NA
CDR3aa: CASSLSGGSTEAFF
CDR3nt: TGCGCCAGCAGCTTGAGTGGGGGGAGCACTGAAGCTTTCTTT

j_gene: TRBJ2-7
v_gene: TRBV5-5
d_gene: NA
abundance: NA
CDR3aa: CASSYGTLYEQYF
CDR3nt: TGTGCCAGCAGCTATGGGACTTTATACGAGCAGTACTTC

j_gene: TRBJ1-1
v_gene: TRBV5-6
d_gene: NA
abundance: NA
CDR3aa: CASSTTGRGAFF
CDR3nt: TGTGCCAGCAGCACGACCGGACGCGGGGCTTTCTTT

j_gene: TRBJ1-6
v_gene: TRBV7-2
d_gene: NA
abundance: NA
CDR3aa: CASSREQVPNSPLHF
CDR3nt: TGTGCCAGCAGCCGTGAACAGGTTCCGAATTCACCCCTCCACTTT

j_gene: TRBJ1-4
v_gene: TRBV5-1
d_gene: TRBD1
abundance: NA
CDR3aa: CASTWTGGIPNEKLFF
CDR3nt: TGCGCCAGCACCTGGACAGGGGGCATACCTAATGAAAAACTGTTTTTT

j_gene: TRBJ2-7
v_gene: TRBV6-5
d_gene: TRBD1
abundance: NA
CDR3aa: CASSSSRQGTYEQYF
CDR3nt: TGTGCCAGCAGCTCCTCTCGACAGGGGACCTACGAGCAGTACTTC

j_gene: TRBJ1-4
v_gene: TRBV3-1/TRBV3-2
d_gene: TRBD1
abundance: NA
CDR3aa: CASSSGAGQGLKEKLFF
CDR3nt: TGTGCCAGCAGCTCTGGGGCGGGACAGGGATTAAAGGAAAAACTGTTTTTT

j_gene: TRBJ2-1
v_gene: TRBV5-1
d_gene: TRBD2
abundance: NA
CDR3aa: CASSLQAGAHNEQFF
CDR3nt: TGCGCCAGCAGCTTGCAAGCGGGAGCCCACAATGAGCAGTTCTTC

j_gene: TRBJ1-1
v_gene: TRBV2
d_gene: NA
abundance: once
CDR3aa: CASSGWAGSNTEAFF
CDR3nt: TGTGCCAGCAGTGGTTGGGCGGGATCGAACACTGAAGCTTTCTTT

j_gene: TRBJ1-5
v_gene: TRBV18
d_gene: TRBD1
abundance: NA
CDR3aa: CASSYAGGERQPQHF
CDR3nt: TGTGCCAGCTCATATGCAGGGGGCGAACGTCAGCCCCAGCATTTT

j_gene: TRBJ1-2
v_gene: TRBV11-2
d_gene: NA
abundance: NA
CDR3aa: CASSLGAGESWADGYTF
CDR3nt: TGTGCCAGCAGCTTAGGGGCAGGGGAAAGTTGGGCGGATGGCTACACCTTC